Listed below are T cell receptor beta chains from one sample, sequenced in a study of cytomegalovirus exposure and HLA in healthy donors. Clones were read by immunoSEQ multiplex PCR, and TCRdb kept only the in-frame ones, dropping some. Among approximately 220,000 clones, about 89% were seen once, and the ten largest hold more than 0.85%. The material sequenced was PBMCs. Receptor source: a woman between 18 and 29 years old in good health and CMV-seronegative. Both conserved end residues are part of each CDR3. D genes are given only for firm matches. Only some rows state a clone size, as once, few, many or a class for expanded clones.

v_gene	d_gene	j_gene	len	abundance	CDR3aa	CDR3nt
TRBV11-2	NA	TRBJ1-3	15	NA	CASSLGGVAGNTIYF	TGTGCCAGCAGCTTGGGGGGGGTAGCTGGAAACACCATATATTTT
TRBV11-1	NA	TRBJ2-3	15	NA	CASSFPPKLTDTQYF	TGTGCCAGCAGCTTCCCACCAAAGCTCACAGATACGCAGTATTTT
TRBV6-6	NA	TRBJ1-2	15	NA	CASSYDGGRDYGYTF	TGTGCCAGCAGTTACGACGGGGGGCGCGACTATGGCTACACCTTC
TRBV5-4	NA	TRBJ2-1	15	NA	CASSLPGILYNEQFF	TGTGCCAGCAGCTTACCGGGAATTCTCTACAATGAGCAGTTCTTC
TRBV6-6	TRBD2	TRBJ2-3	16	once	CASSFGTSGYTDTQYF	TGTGCCAGCAGTTTCGGGACTAGCGGTTACACAGATACGCAGTATTTT
TRBV15	NA	TRBJ1-1	14	NA	CATSRAGEATEAFF	TGTGCCACCAGCAGAGCCGGGGAGGCGACTGAAGCTTTCTTT
TRBV7-3	TRBD1	TRBJ2-3	12	NA	CASSLWGQGQYF	TGTGCCAGCAGCTTATGGGGACAGGGGCAGTATTTT
TRBV5-1	NA	TRBJ2-7	13	NA	CATAQGRGYEQYF	TGCGCCACCGCACAGGGCCGGGGCTACGAGCAGTACTTC
TRBV19	NA	TRBJ2-1	14	NA	CASSPGAGYNEQFF	TGTGCCAGTAGTCCTGGGGCAGGGTACAATGAGCAGTTCTTC
TRBV19	NA	TRBJ2-7	14	NA	CASSLTDSFYEQYF	TGTGCCAGTAGTCTAACAGACAGCTTCTACGAGCAGTACTTC
TRBV2	TRBD1	TRBJ2-5	13	once	CASSGTGLETQYF	TGTGCCAGCAGTGGGACAGGGCTGGAGACCCAGTACTTC
TRBV4-2	NA	TRBJ2-6	16	few	CASSQDLSSGANVLTF	TGTGCCAGCAGCCAAGACCTTTCCTCTGGGGCCAACGTCCTGACTTTC
TRBV7-6	TRBD2	TRBJ2-7	19	NA	CASSSPGTSGSPPDYEQYF	TGTGCCAGCAGCTCACCCGGGACTAGCGGGAGTCCCCCAGACTACGAGCAGTACTTC
TRBV12-2	NA	TRBJ2-3	16	NA	CASRLEAADSTDTQYF	TGTGCAAGTCGCTTAGAGGCGGCGGATAGCACAGATACGCAGTATTTT
TRBV5-1	NA	TRBJ1-2	15	once	CASRLGSGNEGGYTF	TGCGCCAGCAGACTTGGTTCGGGGAACGAAGGAGGCTACACCTTC
TRBV4-1	TRBD1	TRBJ1-3	15	NA	CASRSTGGTGNTIYF	TGCGCCAGCAGGTCAACAGGGGGGACTGGAAACACCATATATTTT
TRBV4-1	NA	TRBJ1-1	15	NA	CASSQPTVGKVEAFF	TGCGCCAGCAGCCAACCGACGGTCGGGAAAGTTGAAGCTTTCTTT
TRBV9	NA	TRBJ2-3	15	NA	CASSPGGAGLDTQYF	TGTGCCAGCAGTCCTGGGGGGGCAGGATTAGATACGCAGTATTTT
TRBV7-2	NA	TRBJ2-5	14	NA	CASSLVSTKETQYF	TGTGCCAGCAGCTTAGTGAGTACGAAAGAGACCCAGTACTTC
TRBV28	NA	TRBJ2-7	14	NA	CASSLSGARDEQYF	TGTGCCAGCAGTTTATCAGGGGCCCGGGACGAGCAGTACTTC
TRBV6-6	NA	TRBJ2-1	13	NA	CASSYSNWAEQFF	TGTGCCAGCAGTTACTCGAATTGGGCCGAGCAGTTCTTC
TRBV5-1	TRBD2	TRBJ2-3	16	NA	CASSTDGLAGADTQYF	TGCGCCAGCAGCACAGACGGACTAGCGGGAGCGGATACGCAGTATTTT
TRBV5-6	NA	TRBJ1-4	13	NA	CASSLAMEEKLFF	TGTGCCAGCAGCTTGGCAATGGAGGAAAAACTGTTTTTT
TRBV11-2	TRBD2	TRBJ2-1	16	NA	CASSASSGGLYNEQFF	TGTGCCAGCAGCGCCTCTTCGGGAGGACTCTACAATGAGCAGTTCTTC
TRBV29-1	NA	TRBJ1-2	15	NA	CSVGGALGDDYGYTF	TGCAGCGTTGGTGGGGCCCTTGGTGACGACTATGGCTACACCTTC
TRBV29-1	NA	TRBJ2-2	13	once	CSVGTANTGELFF	TGCAGCGTTGGGACAGCGAACACCGGGGAGCTGTTTTTT
TRBV7-7	NA	TRBJ2-7	15	NA	CASSPIGTPNYEQYF	TGTGCTAGCAGCCCGATCGGGACACCGAACTACGAGCAGTACTTC
TRBV10-1	TRBD1	TRBJ1-1	14	NA	CASSPGQGITEAFF	TGCGCCAGCAGTCCGGGACAGGGTATCACTGAAGCTTTCTTT
TRBV5-1	NA	TRBJ1-3	16	NA	CASSVGRAVSGNTIYF	TGCGCCAGCAGCGTTGGGAGGGCAGTATCTGGAAACACCATATATTTT
TRBV6-1	NA	TRBJ1-5	13	NA	CASSETVDQPQHF	TGTGCCAGCAGCGAGACAGTAGATCAGCCCCAGCATTTT
TRBV6-1	NA	TRBJ1-5	12	NA	CASSGGDQPQHF	TGTGCCAGCAGTGGGGGCGATCAGCCCCAGCATTTT
TRBV29-1	NA	TRBJ1-1	14	NA	CSAQTQGPSTEAFF	TGCAGCGCACAAACTCAGGGGCCAAGTACTGAAGCTTTCTTT